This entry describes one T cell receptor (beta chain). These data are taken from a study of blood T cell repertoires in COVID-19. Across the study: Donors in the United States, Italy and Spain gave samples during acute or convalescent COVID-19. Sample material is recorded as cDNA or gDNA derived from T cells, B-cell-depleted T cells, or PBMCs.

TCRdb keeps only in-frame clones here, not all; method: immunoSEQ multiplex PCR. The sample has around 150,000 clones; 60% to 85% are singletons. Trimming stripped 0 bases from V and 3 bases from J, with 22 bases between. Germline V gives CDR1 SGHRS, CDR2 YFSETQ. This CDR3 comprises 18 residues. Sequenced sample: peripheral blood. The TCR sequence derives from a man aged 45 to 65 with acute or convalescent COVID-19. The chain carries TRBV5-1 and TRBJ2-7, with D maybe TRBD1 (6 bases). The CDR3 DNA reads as TGCGCCAGCAGCTTGGCACCAAGCACAGGGTTCTCCCTCTACGAGCAGTACTTC. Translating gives CASSLAPSTGFSLYEQYF. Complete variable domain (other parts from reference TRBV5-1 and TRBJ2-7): KAGVTQTPRYLIKTRGQQVTLSCSPISGHRSVSWYQQTPGQGLQFLFEYFSETQRNKGNFPGRFSGRQFSNSRSEMNVSTLELGDSALYLCASSLAPSTGFSLYEQYFGPGTRLTVT.